One and the same sample provided the 32 T cell receptor beta chains below, sequenced in a study of identical twins. One entry per CDR3 protein, called by TCRdb with MiXCR from the 5' RACE reads. The table lists some 660,000 distinct CDR3 sequences, roughly 8% of them singletons, with approximately 0.94% in the top ten. Another study also made use of these data, one on yellow fever vaccine responses in identical twins.

The sample consisted of PBMCs. The receptors stem from a woman between 18 and 30 years old in good health.

V usage is TRBV24-1 and J usage is TRBJ2-5; no firm D call. The V and J ends lost 4 bases and 1 base respectively, with 12 bases between them. The CDR3 length is 15 residues. Germline lookup yields CDR1 KGHDR and CDR2 SFDVKD. The CDR3 here is CATSDTRTAQETQYF. CDR3 in DNA: TGTGCCACCAGTGACACACGGACGGCCCAAGAGACCCAGTACTTC.

The chain links TRBV15 to TRBJ2-5; no clear D. Trimming shortened V by 1 base and J by 4 bases, and 13 bases separated the two germline ends. The CDR3 contains 15 residues. Germline assignment: CDR1 LNHNV and CDR2 YYDKDF (reference sequence). The DNA of the CDR3 is TGTGCCACCAGCAGAGTTCTACCACATAGAGAGACCCAGTACTTC. Protein product: CATSRVLPHRETQYF.

This clonotype was found a few times. The rearrangement joins TRBV7-9 to TRBJ2-4, with TRBD1 matching over 11 bases. Trimming cost V 8 bases and J 6 bases; bases outside gene matches: 15. The CDR3 is 17 amino acids. CDR1 and CDR2 from the germline V gene are SEHNR and FQNEAQ (reference sequence). The CDR3 spells CASVPIEGQGGGNIQYF. CDR3 coding DNA: TGTGCCAGCGTACCTATCGAGGGACAGGGGGGCGGAAACATTCAGTACTTC.

The V call is TRBV6-1, the J call TRBJ1-2, with D perhaps matching TRBD1 (6 bases). V dropped 1 base and J dropped 4 bases, with 13 bases sitting between them. Germline CDR1 MNHNS, CDR2 SASEGT. The CDR3 consists of 15 residues. The CDR3: CASSEVGRGSYGYTF. The CDR3 DNA reads as TGTGCCAGCAGTGAAGTGGGCAGGGGATCCTATGGCTACACCTTC.

This clonotype was seen ten or more times. J is TRBJ2-7 and V is TRBV14; 9 bases are a match to TRBD2. CDR1 is SGHDN, CDR2 FVKESK, per germline. J lost 0 bases, V lost 6 bases, and 0 bases had no gene match. The CDR3 runs to 13 residues. The CDR3 loop is CASRLAGSYEQYF. CDR3 in DNA: TGTGCCAGCAGACTAGCGGGCTCCTACGAGCAGTACTTC.

The gene calls are TRBV6-1 and TRBJ2-5; D is uncertain. Between the trimmed V and J ends, which lost 8 bases and 0 bases, there was a span of 10 bases. CDR3 length: 13 residues. Germline CDR1 is MNHNS and CDR2 is SASEGT. CDR3 sequence reads: CASSKDYQETQYF. The CDR3 nucleotides read TGTGCCAGCTCCAAAGACTACCAAGAGACCCAGTACTTC.

This clonotype appeared a few times. This rearrangement joins TRBV5-8 to TRBJ2-5; D remains unclear. The CDR3 loop spans 14 amino acids. Trimming pared 1 base from V and 2 bases from J, leaving 9 bases between. Germline lookup yields CDR1 SGHTS and CDR2 YDEGEE. The CDR3 DNA follows: TGTGCCAGCAGCTTGACCGACCAACAAGAGACCCAGTACTTC. Its translation: CASSLTDQQETQYF. The full variable domain, completed using reference TRBV5-8 and TRBJ2-5, is EAGVTQSPTHLIKTRGQQATLRCSPISGHTSVYWYQQALGLGLQFLLWYDEGEERNRGNFPPRFSGRQFPNYSSELNVNALELEDSALYLCASSLTDQQETQYFGPGTRLLVL.

There are a few counts of this clonotype. V and J are TRBV5-5 and TRBJ2-7, with 7 nucleotides matching TRBD1. The ends lost 3 bases at V and 12 bases at J; junction bases unmatched: 18. This CDR3 contains 15 residues. Germline CDR1 is SGHKS and CDR2 is YYEKEE (reference sequence). The CDR3 bases are TGTGCCAGCAGCTGGCCGGGACAGATAGCGAGGAAGTGGTACTTC. Protein: CASSWPGQIARKWYF.

This chain connects TRBV5-1 to TRBJ2-7; TRBD1 matches 12 bases. The length of the CDR3 is 15 residues. The J segment lost 9 bases and the V segment lost 8 bases, leaving 15 bases of the junction unmatched. Germline V gene sequence: CDR1 SGHRS, CDR2 YFSETQ. Written as DNA, the CDR3 is TGCGCCAGTACTCCTGCCGGGACAGGGGGCAGGGGGCAGTACTTC. Translating gives CASTPAGTGGRGQYF. Full variable domain (outside the CDR3, taken from reference TRBV5-1 and TRBJ2-7): KAGVTQTPRYLIKTRGQQVTLSCSPISGHRSVSWYQQTPGQGLQFLFEYFSETQRNKGNFPGRFSGRQFSNSRSEMNVSTLELGDSALYLCASTPAGTGGRGQYFGPGTRLTVT.

This clonotype was recorded many times. This rearrangement joins TRBV7-9 to TRBJ2-1; D ambiguous. Between the trimmed V and J ends, which lost 4 bases and 4 bases, there was a span of 8 bases. The germline CDR1 and CDR2 sequences are SEHNR and FQNEAQ (reference sequence). This CDR3 is 13 amino acids long. CDR3 sequence: CASSYNSYNEQFF. Here the CDR3 DNA reads TGTGCCAGCAGCTATAACAGTTACAATGAGCAGTTCTTC.

This clonotype showed up many times. CDR3 region: CASSYAGYGSLHF. CDR3 nucleotide sequence: TGTGCCAGCAGTTACGCAGGGTACGGGTCCCTCCACTTT. The gene calls are TRBV6-5 and TRBJ1-6; a weak D match, TRBD1 (5 bases). In germline, CDR1 is MNHEY, CDR2 SVGAGI. The CDR3 is 13 residues long. The V gene lost 2 bases and the J gene lost 14 bases, with 13 bases spanning the gap.

This chain joins TRBV20-1 and TRBJ2-7; D is uncertain. The CDR3 spans 11 residues. CDR1 DFQATT and CDR2 SNEGSKA come from the germline V gene (reference sequence). V shed 3 bases and J shed 4 bases, with 7 bases lying between them. CDR3 nucleotide sequence: TGCAGTGCTAGTTCGGAATACGAGCAGTACTTC. The encoded protein is CSASSEYEQYF.

This clonotype appeared a few times. V and J are TRBV12-3 or TRBV12-4 and TRBJ2-2; 8 nucleotides align to TRBD2. The CDR3 contains 15 residues. J lost 6 bases, V lost 4 bases, and 7 bases had no gene match. This chain's CDR3 is CASSSSGGGSGELFF. The CDR3 bases are TGTGCCAGCAGTTCGAGCGGCGGGGGGTCCGGGGAGCTGTTTTTT.

This clonotype was found many times. In nucleotides, the CDR3 is TGTGCCAGCAGGGACAGGAACTACGAGCAGTACTTC. It is translated as CASRDRNYEQYF. This chain links TRBV2 with TRBJ2-7, with 7 positions matching TRBD1. CDR1 and CDR2 from the germline V gene are SNHLY and FYNNEI. V trimming: 6 bases; J trimming: 3 bases; junction bases outside the gene matches: 2. This CDR3 spans 12 amino acids.

This clonotype was seen ten or more times. The rearrangement uses TRBV6-6 and TRBJ2-1; D might be TRBD1 (5 bases). The CDR3 length is 13 residues. Germline V gene lookup returns CDR1 MNHNY and CDR2 SVGAGI (reference sequence). V was trimmed by 4 bases and J by 4 bases, leaving 8 bases between them. The CDR3 sequence is CASSSQDYNEQFF. CDR3 sequence (DNA): TGTGCCAGCAGTTCACAGGATTACAATGAGCAGTTCTTC.

This chain uses TRBV7-8 with TRBJ2-1; 10 nucleotides match TRBD1. After removal of 1 base from V and 6 bases from J, the junction contained 6 bases not matched to a gene. The CDR3 runs to 16 residues. Per germline, CDR1 SGHVS and CDR2 FQNEAQ. In DNA, the CDR3 is TGTGCCAGCAGCTTAGGACAGGGGGCGGGGATCAATGAGCAGTTCTTC. Translation: CASSLGQGAGINEQFF.

In its sample, this clonotype was seen many times. V is TRBV4-3 and J is TRBJ2-1; D not certain. The germline V and J ends were trimmed by 1 base and 7 bases, with 14 bases remaining between them. The CDR3 loop spans 15 amino acids. Germline loops: CDR1 LGHNA, CDR2 YSLEER. CDR3 sequence (DNA): TGCGCCAGCAGCCAAGCGTCTGGATTTTTGAATGAGCAGTTCTTC. This translates into CASSQASGFLNEQFF.

V gene TRBV14 combines with J gene TRBJ2-2; 11 bases are shared with TRBD2. The V gene end was trimmed by 3 bases and the J gene end by 4 bases; junction bases not matched to a gene: 22. CDR3 length equals 22 residues. In germline, CDR1 is SGHDN, CDR2 FVKESK. The CDR3 nucleotides are TGTGCCAGCAGCCATAGAAGGGGTGGGACTAGCGGATTTCGGGCGACCACCGGGGAGCTGTTTTTT. Translation gives CASSHRRGGTSGFRATTGELFF.

This rearrangement joins TRBV27 to TRBJ2-7; no clear D. V lost 6 bases and J 3 bases, leaving 9 bases between the germline ends. This CDR3 region has 12 residues. CDR1 is MNHEY and CDR2 is SMNVEV in the germline V gene (reference sequence). The CDR3 loop is CASSSTRYEQYF. In DNA, the CDR3 is TGTGCCAGCAGCTCCACCCGCTACGAGCAGTACTTC.

Points on this clonotype: A junction end diverges from the germline sequence, so it may reflect a read error. This chain joins TRBV14 and TRBJ2-7, with TRBD2 as a possible D gene (6 bases). The germline CDR1 and CDR2 sequences are SGHDN and FVKESK. The CDR3 sequence is 15 residues long. The CDR3 DNA reads TGTGCCAGCAGCCAAGCCGGGGGTCCTTCCTCCGAGCAGTACTTC. It yields the protein CASSQAGGPSSEQYF.

This clonotype was counted a few times. CDR3 protein: CASTVTIAGLQETQYF. CDR3 DNA sequence: TGCGCCAGCACCGTTACAATAGCGGGGCTTCAAGAGACCCAGTACTTC. The chain uses TRBV5-1 and TRBJ2-5, with 8 bases identical to TRBD2. The trim removed 6 bases at V and 2 bases at J, leaving 12 bases unmatched. The CDR3 is 16 residues long. CDR1 is SGHRS and CDR2 is YFSETQ in the germline V gene.

In its sample, this clonotype was seen a few times. This rearrangement joins TRBV18 to TRBJ1-2, with unresolved D. The CDR3 extends over 13 amino acids. V lost 4 bases and J lost 6, with 12 bases in between. Germline CDR1 and CDR2: KGHSH and LQKENI. The DNA of the CDR3 is TGTGCCAGCTCACTGAGCGGCGAGGATGGCTACACCTTC. Its translation: CASSLSGEDGYTF.

The genes are TRBV11-2 and TRBJ2-3; possible D gene TRBD1, 6 bases. Per the germline V gene, CDR1 is SGHAT and CDR2 is FQNNGV. Trimming left V 5 bases short and J 6 bases short, with 21 bases between. This CDR3 has 16 amino acids. The CDR3 is CASSRSGRGRSDTQYF. CDR3 in DNA: TGTGCCAGCAGCCGCTCGGGCAGGGGAAGATCCGATACGCAGTATTTT. Complete variable domain (other parts from reference TRBV11-2 and TRBJ2-3): EAGVAQSPRYKIIEKRQSVAFWCNPISGHATLYWYQQILGQGPKLLIQFQNNGVVDDSQLPKDRFSAERLKGVDSTLKIQPAKLEDSAVYLCASSRSGRGRSDTQYFGPGTRLTVL.

This clonotype came up a few times. This chain joins TRBV7-9 and TRBJ2-7, with D maybe TRBD2 (6 bases). CDR1 SEHNR and CDR2 FQNEAQ come from the germline V gene (reference sequence). V lost 5 bases to trimming and J lost 0 bases, with 17 bases between them. This CDR3 comprises 16 residues. The CDR3 coding sequence is TGTGCCAGCAGCCCAAAAGGGGACTCCAGCTCCTACGAGCAGTACTTC. Amino acids: CASSPKGDSSSYEQYF.

There are many counts of this clonotype. V and J are TRBV29-1 and TRBJ2-7, with D possibly TRBD2 on 5 matching bases. Trimming pared 1 base from V and 0 bases from J, leaving 13 bases between. Germline V gives CDR1 SQVTM, CDR2 ANQGSEA. The CDR3 consists of 15 residues. Written as DNA, the CDR3 is TGCAGCGTTGAAGGGAATAGCGACGACTCCTACGAGCAGTACTTC. Encoded protein: CSVEGNSDDSYEQYF.

The V gene is TRBV5-6, the J gene TRBJ2-1; 12 bases match TRBD2. The ends lost 3 bases at V and 4 bases at J; junction bases unmatched: 11. This CDR3 has 18 residues. CDR1 SGHDT and CDR2 YYEEEE come from the germline V gene. This chain's CDR3 is CASSSTGWTSGTYNEQFF. The CDR3 region has the DNA TGTGCCAGCAGCTCCACAGGATGGACTAGCGGGACATACAATGAGCAGTTCTTC.

The chain is built from TRBV20-1 and TRBJ2-5, with 7 nucleotides matching TRBD1. This CDR3 has 13 amino acids. Germline V gives CDR1 DFQATT, CDR2 SNEGSKA (reference sequence). The V and J ends lost 3 bases and 5 bases, in that order; junction bases with no gene match: 6. In DNA, the CDR3 is TGCAGTGCTAGGGGACAGTCCATCGAGACCCAGTACTTC. The encoded protein is CSARGQSIETQYF.

This clonotype has just a few counts. J is TRBJ2-7 and V is TRBV5-1, with 7 bases aligning to TRBD2. The CDR3 sequence is 14 residues long. The germline V gene has CDR1 SGHRS and CDR2 YFSETQ. Trimming cost V 7 bases and J 0 bases; bases outside gene matches: 7. The DNA for the CDR3 is TGCGCCAGCGGGAGGGACTTCAGCTCCTACGAGCAGTACTTC. Protein sequence: CASGRDFSSYEQYF.

This clonotype was detected ten times or more. This sequence joins TRBV4-2 and TRBJ2-7; the match to TRBD1 covers 9 bases. J gave up 4 bases and V 0 bases, and 10 bases lay outside the gene matches. The length of the CDR3 is 17 residues. In germline, CDR1 is LGHNA, CDR2 YNFKEQ. CDR3 sequence (DNA): TGTGCCAGCAGCCAAGATGGGGTGGGACAGGGCTTTTACGAGCAGTACTTC. Amino acids: CASSQDGVGQGFYEQYF.

The V call is TRBV15, the J call TRBJ2-3, with D perhaps given as TRBD1 or TRBD2 (5 bases each). V lost 1 base, J lost 6 bases, and 17 bases lay in between. Germline CDR1 LNHNV, CDR2 YYDKDF (reference sequence). CDR3 length: 16 residues. The CDR3 DNA follows: TGTGCCACCAGCAGAGTCGGAGGAAGGGGCTCGGATACGCAGTATTTT. The encoded protein is CATSRVGGRGSDTQYF.

The table lists this clonotype with many counts. The gene calls are TRBV29-1 and TRBJ2-3, with 11 bases matching TRBD2. The CDR3 runs to 15 residues. Germline-derived CDR1 and CDR2 are SQVTM and ANQGSEA. Losses at the gene ends were 3 bases for V and 2 bases for J; bases not matched to a gene: 4. CDR3 loop: CSVDGTSGPTDTQYF. CDR3 DNA sequence: TGCAGCGTTGACGGGACTAGCGGCCCCACAGATACGCAGTATTTT.

This clonotype occurred a few times. The chain carries TRBV7-6 and TRBJ1-1, with 11 positions matching TRBD1. This CDR3 has 14 residues. V shed 5 bases and J 4 bases; nucleotides not matched to a gene: 3. From germline, CDR1 is SGHVS and CDR2 FNYEAQ. The chain's CDR3 is CASSVGTGGTEAFF. In DNA form, the CDR3 reads TGTGCCAGCAGCGTAGGGACAGGGGGCACTGAAGCTTTCTTT. The complete variable domain, with remaining parts taken from reference TRBV7-6 and TRBJ1-1, reads GAGVSQSPRYKVTKRGQDVALRCDPISGHVSLYWYRQALGQGPEFLTYFNYEAQQDKSGLPNDRFSAERPEGSISTLTIQRTEQRDSAMYRCASSVGTGGTEAFFGQGTRLTVV.